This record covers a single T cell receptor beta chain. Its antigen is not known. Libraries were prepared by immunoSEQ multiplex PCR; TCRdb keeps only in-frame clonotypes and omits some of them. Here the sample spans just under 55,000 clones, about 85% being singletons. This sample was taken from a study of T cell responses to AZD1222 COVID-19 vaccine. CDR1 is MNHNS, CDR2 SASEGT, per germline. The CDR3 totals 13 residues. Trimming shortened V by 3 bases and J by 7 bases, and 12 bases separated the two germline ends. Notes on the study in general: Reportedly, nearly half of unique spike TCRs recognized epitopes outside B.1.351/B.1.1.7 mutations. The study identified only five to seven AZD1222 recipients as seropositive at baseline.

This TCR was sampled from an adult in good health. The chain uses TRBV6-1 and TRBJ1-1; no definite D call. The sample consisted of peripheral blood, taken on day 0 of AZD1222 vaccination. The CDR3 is CASSEGLRIEAFF. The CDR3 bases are TGTGCCAGCAGTGAGGGTCTAAGGATTGAAGCTTTCTTT.